This T cell receptor beta chain was sequenced during a study of OX40 agonist ivuxolimab in advanced cancers. The length of the CDR3 is 16 residues. V was cut by 0 bases and J by 2 bases, with 10 bases left in between. Germline-derived CDR1 and CDR2 are LGHNA and YSLEER. This clone was seen only once. Only in-frame clones appear in the TCRdb table, and some are missing; sequencing was by immunoSEQ multiplex PCR. This table has some 71,000 clones, approximately 91% appearing once. Sequenced material: CD4+ or CD8+ T cells sorted from blood, taken in a trial of the OX40 agonist ivuxolimab. V gene TRBV4-3 combines with J gene TRBJ2-2, with D possibly TRBD1 on 6 matching bases. The receptor comes from an adult with an advanced solid tumor such as melanoma, head and neck, liver or kidney cancer. The CDR3 protein is CASSQDPGVNTGELFF. CDR3 nucleotides: TGCGCCAGCAGCCAAGATCCAGGGGTCAACACCGGGGAGCTGTTTTTT.